This TCR beta chain came from a study of early T cells in non-severe SARS-CoV-2 infection. Study summary: Sequencing targeted bulk RNA from unsorted whole blood, leaving chains unpaired.

Per the germline V gene, CDR1 is SGHTS and CDR2 is YDEGEE. The V gene end was trimmed by 5 bases and the J gene end by 0 bases; junction bases not matched to a gene: 13. This CDR3 is built from 18 residues. Note on this clonotype: Its target is not known.

The library protocol tagged individual cDNA molecules with unique molecular identifiers. TCRdb used MiXCR to reprocess the 5' RACE reads, holding one entry per CDR3 protein. The data contain some 91,000 distinct CDR3 sequences, about 11% of them singletons. Overall study findings and caveats: VDJdb-based matching was biased toward anti-spike CD8 responses and missed private and CD4 specificities.

Sequencing used whole blood, obtained at baseline. This sequence originates from an adult who was a healthcare worker with PCR-confirmed SARS-CoV-2 infection or an uninfected control (not recorded which). This chain uses TRBV5-8 with TRBJ2-3; 9 positions agree with TRBD1. The DNA for the CDR3 is TGTGCCAGCAGGACCGGGACAGGGCGCACACTTAGCACAGATACGCAGTATTTT. Translated: CASRTGTGRTLSTDTQYF.